Following are 20 T cell receptor beta chains from one sample sequenced in a study of CD8 T cells in Susac syndrome. Reverse transcription used roughly 0.45 to 1 ug RNA and random hexamers. One entry per CDR3 protein results from TCRdb running MiXCR on the immunoSEQ multiplex PCR reads. Here the sample spans 150,000 to 200,000 distinct CDR3 sequences, under 95% being singletons. Sequencing was carried out using CD4+ T cells from PBMCs. The receptors here all came from a human donor in good health.

CDR3 nucleotides: TGTGCCAGCAGCCTAGGAGGACGGGGACAGTACTTC. As protein: CASSLGGRGQYF. The chain uses TRBV7-2 and TRBJ2-5; D is possibly TRBD2 (5 bases). Germline V gene lookup returns CDR1 SGHTA and CDR2 FQGNSA. With 5 bases removed from V and 11 bases from J, the gap between germline ends came to 15 bases. CDR3 size: 12 residues.

The gene calls are TRBV12-3 or TRBV12-4 and TRBJ1-5, with 9 bases that match TRBD1. V lost 6 bases, J lost 6 bases, and 15 bases stayed unmatched. CDR3 size: 17 residues. The CDR3 protein is CASRSGTGMKRGQPQHF. DNA for the CDR3: TGTGCCAGCAGGTCCGGGACAGGGATGAAAAGAGGTCAGCCCCAGCATTTT.

The chain couples TRBV4-3 to TRBJ2-5, with D possibly being TRBD1 (6 bases). This CDR3 is 14 amino acids long. Germline CDR1 reads LGHNA; CDR2 reads YSLEER. Trimming stripped 4 bases from V and 4 bases from J, with 13 bases between. CDR3 nucleotide sequence: TGCGCCAGCAGCCTCCGTCTAGGGGGAGAGACCCAGTACTTC. As protein: CASSLRLGGETQYF.

The CDR3 nucleotides read TGCGCCAGCAGCTCCACACCCACAGGACTCTACACCTTC. It codes for CASSSTPTGLYTF. The rearrangement uses TRBV5-1 and TRBJ1-2; D may be TRBD1 (5 bases). V was cut by 3 bases and J by 10 bases, with 16 bases left in between. Germline V gene data show CDR1 as SGHRS and CDR2 as YFSETQ. The CDR3 sequence is 13 residues long.

The V call is TRBV18, the J call TRBJ2-3, with D maybe TRBD1 (6 bases). This CDR3 comprises 13 residues. V gave up 4 bases and J gave up 6 bases, with 11 bases separating them. In germline, CDR1 is KGHSH, CDR2 LQKENI. The chain's CDR3 is CASSLTGSDTQYF. CDR3 bases: TGTGCCAGCTCACTGACAGGATCCGATACGCAGTATTTT. The full variable domain, in which reference TRBV18 and TRBJ2-3 provide the parts outside the CDR3, is NAGVMQNPRHLVRRRGQEARLRCSPMKGHSHVYWYRQLPEEGLKFMVYLQKENIIDESGMPKERFSAEFPKEGPSILRIQQVVRGDSAAYFCASSLTGSDTQYFGPGTRLTVL.

CDR3 sequence: CASSQDLRDLISGANVLTF. The CDR3 DNA reads as TGCGCCAGCAGCCAAGATCTACGGGACTTAATCTCTGGGGCCAACGTCCTGACTTTC. The V and J genes are TRBV4-1 and TRBJ2-6; TRBD2 is a possible D gene (6 bases). V was trimmed by 0 bases and J by 0 bases, leaving 15 bases between them. This CDR3 is 19 amino acids long. CDR1 MGHRA and CDR2 YSYEKL come from the germline V gene.

The V gene is TRBV29-1, the J gene TRBJ2-5; D gene uncertain. The length of the CDR3 is 11 residues. V was trimmed by 4 bases and J by 1 base, leaving 4 bases between them. Germline CDR1 and CDR2: SQVTM and ANQGSEA. DNA for the CDR3: TGCAGCGTTGGGAGCCAAGAGACCCAGTACTTC. Its translation: CSVGSQETQYF.

The rearrangement links TRBV29-1 to TRBJ2-3; maybe TRBD2 (7 bases). Germline V lookup: CDR1 SQVTM, CDR2 ANQGSEA. V gave up 5 bases and J gave up 6 bases, with 12 bases separating them. This CDR3 is built from 12 residues. CDR3 sequence (DNA): TGCAGCGTTAGGGGGGGGCCTGATACGCAGTATTTT. Translation gives CSVRGGPDTQYF.

In DNA, the CDR3 is TGTGCCAGCAGTCTGGTCCGTTCGACCCAGCATTTT. This sequence encodes CASSLVRSTQHF. The chain has TRBV28 and TRBJ1-5, with D unclear. The CDR3 length is 12 residues. The ends were cut back, 5 bases at V and 11 bases at J, with 13 bases in the middle. The germline gives CDR1 MDHEN, CDR2 SYDVKM.

The chain joins TRBV7-9 to TRBJ1-5; TRBD1 agrees at 9 bases. Losses at the gene ends were 4 bases for V and 0 bases for J; bases not matched to a gene: 4. This CDR3 is 16 amino acids long. Per germline, CDR1 SEHNR and CDR2 FQNEAQ (reference sequence). CDR3 DNA sequence: TGTGCCAGCAGCTCGGGACAGGGACCTAGCAATCAGCCCCAGCATTTT. As protein: CASSSGQGPSNQPQHF.

The V gene is TRBV14, the J gene TRBJ2-1, with D perhaps matching TRBD1 (5 bases). V lost 1 base and J lost 7, with 17 bases in between. CDR3 length equals 16 residues. Per the germline V gene, CDR1 is SGHDN and CDR2 is FVKESK. The CDR3 loop is CASSQVPIGRVNEQFF. The CDR3 DNA reads as TGTGCCAGCAGCCAAGTCCCCATAGGCAGGGTAAATGAGCAGTTCTTC.

The chain joins TRBV18 to TRBJ2-7; no clear D. This CDR3 has 13 residues. Germline V lookup: CDR1 KGHSH, CDR2 LQKENI. Trimming left V 2 bases short and J 6 bases short, with 11 bases between. The CDR3 DNA reads as TGTGCCAGCTCACCAGCGCCTATCGGCGAGCAGTACTTC. Its translation is CASSPAPIGEQYF.

This rearrangement joins TRBV3-1 to TRBJ2-3; D may be TRBD1 (6 bases). Germline CDR1 and CDR2: LGHDT and YNNKEL (reference sequence). V lost 1 base to trimming and J lost 6 bases, with 14 bases between them. This CDR3 region has 15 residues. The CDR3 DNA reads TGTGCCAGCAGCCAAGGGATTTGGGGGCCGGATACGCAGTATTTT. It yields the protein CASSQGIWGPDTQYF.

The chain uses TRBV4-3 and TRBJ1-2, with TRBD1 matching over 8 bases. The germline V gene has CDR1 LGHNA and CDR2 YSLEER. Trimming removed 0 bases from V and 3 bases from J; junction bases left unmatched: 3. The CDR3 spans 15 residues. CDR3 region: CASSQETGVYYGYTF. The CDR3 DNA reads as TGCGCCAGCAGCCAAGAGACAGGGGTCTACTATGGCTACACCTTC.

The genes are TRBV4-2 and TRBJ1-6; a possible D gene is TRBD1 (6 bases). Germline values: CDR1 LGHNA, CDR2 YNFKEQ. The germline V and J ends were trimmed by 1 base and 9 bases, with 13 bases remaining between them. The CDR3 contains 15 residues. The CDR3 nucleotides are TGTGCCAGCAGCCAAGGGACAGCGGGGGCTTCACCCCTCCACTTT. Translated: CASSQGTAGASPLHF.

The chain employs TRBV9 and TRBJ2-3; 9 nucleotides match TRBD2. The germline V gene has CDR1 SGDLS and CDR2 YYNGEE. With 0 bases clipped from V and 3 bases from J, the junction kept 5 bases outside the gene matches. The CDR3 contains 16 residues. The CDR3 DNA is TGTGCCAGCAGCGTAGGAGCGGGGGGAGGAACAGATACGCAGTATTTT. Protein product: CASSVGAGGGTDTQYF.

V is TRBV6-6 and J is TRBJ2-4, with D perhaps TRBD1 or TRBD2 (5 bases each). Germline assignment: CDR1 MNHNY and CDR2 SVGAGI (reference sequence). V lost 8 bases to trimming and J lost 1 base, with 9 bases between them. This CDR3 is built from 13 residues. The CDR3 here is CASAGAAKNIQYF. DNA for the CDR3: TGTGCCAGCGCCGGGGCTGCCAAAAACATTCAGTACTTC.

The chain recombines TRBV7-2 with TRBJ1-2; 7 nucleotides line up with TRBD1. Trimming cost V 1 base and J 12 bases; bases outside gene matches: 8. The CDR3 runs 13 residues. The germline gives CDR1 SGHTA, CDR2 FQGNSA. In nucleotides, the CDR3 is TGTGCCAGCAGCTTAGAAACTAGGGGGCGGAACACCTTC. It translates to CASSLETRGRNTF.

The V call is TRBV7-9, the J call TRBJ2-2, with 10 bases aligning to TRBD2. The V gene's germline CDR1 is SEHNR and CDR2 FQNEAQ (reference sequence). The CDR3 has 16 residues. V shed 8 bases, J shed 7 bases, and the junction held 13 bases outside the gene matches. DNA for the CDR3: TGTGCCAGCCTTTCACCGGGACTAGCGATTGGCGGGGAGCTGTTTTTT. It specifies CASLSPGLAIGGELFF.

The J gene is TRBJ2-7, the V gene TRBV6-1; 7 bases line up with TRBD1. The CDR3 length is 11 residues. The V gene's germline CDR1 is MNHNS and CDR2 SASEGT. The CDR3 DNA reads TGTGCGTCAGGGACAGCCTACGAGCAGTACGTC. Protein: CASGTAYEQYV.